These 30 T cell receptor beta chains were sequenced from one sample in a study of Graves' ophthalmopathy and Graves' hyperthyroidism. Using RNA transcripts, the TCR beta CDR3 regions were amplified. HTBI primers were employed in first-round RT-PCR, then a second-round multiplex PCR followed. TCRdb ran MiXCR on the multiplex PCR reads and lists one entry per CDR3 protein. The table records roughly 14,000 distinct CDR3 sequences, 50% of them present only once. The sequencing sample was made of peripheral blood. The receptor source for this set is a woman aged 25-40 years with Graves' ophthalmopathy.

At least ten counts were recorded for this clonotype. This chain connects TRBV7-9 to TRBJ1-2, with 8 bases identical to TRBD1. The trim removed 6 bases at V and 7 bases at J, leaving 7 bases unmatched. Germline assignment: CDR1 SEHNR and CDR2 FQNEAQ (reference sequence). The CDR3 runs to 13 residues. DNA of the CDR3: TGTGCCAGCAGACAAAGGACAGGGACTGGCTACACCTTC. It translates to CASRQRTGTGYTF.

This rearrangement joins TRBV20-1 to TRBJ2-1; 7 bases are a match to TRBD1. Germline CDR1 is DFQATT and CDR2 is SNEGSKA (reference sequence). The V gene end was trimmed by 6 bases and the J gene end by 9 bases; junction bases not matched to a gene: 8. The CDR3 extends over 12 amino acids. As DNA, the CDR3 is TGCAGTGCCCCGGACTGGGACAGTGAGCAGTTCTTC. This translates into CSAPDWDSEQFF.

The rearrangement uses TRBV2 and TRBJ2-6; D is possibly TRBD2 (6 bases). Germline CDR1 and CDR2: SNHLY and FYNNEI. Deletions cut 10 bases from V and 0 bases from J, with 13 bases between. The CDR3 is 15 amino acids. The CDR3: CAITGRSSGANVLTF. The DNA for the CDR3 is TGTGCCATAACCGGGAGATCCTCTGGGGCCAACGTCCTGACTTTC.

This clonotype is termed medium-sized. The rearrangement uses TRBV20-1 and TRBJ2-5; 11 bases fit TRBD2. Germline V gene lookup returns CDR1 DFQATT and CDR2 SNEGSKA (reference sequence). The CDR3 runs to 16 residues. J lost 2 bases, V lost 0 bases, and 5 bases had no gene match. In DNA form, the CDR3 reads TGCAGTGCTAGAGATAGTCTAGCGGGAGGTCAAGAGACCCAGTACTTC. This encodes CSARDSLAGGQETQYF.

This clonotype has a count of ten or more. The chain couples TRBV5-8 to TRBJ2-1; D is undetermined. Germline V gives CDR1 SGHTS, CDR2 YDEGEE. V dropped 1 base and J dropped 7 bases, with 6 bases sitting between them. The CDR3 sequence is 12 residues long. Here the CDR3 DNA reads TGTGCCAGCAGCTTGATCGGGAATGAGCAGTTCTTC. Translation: CASSLIGNEQFF.

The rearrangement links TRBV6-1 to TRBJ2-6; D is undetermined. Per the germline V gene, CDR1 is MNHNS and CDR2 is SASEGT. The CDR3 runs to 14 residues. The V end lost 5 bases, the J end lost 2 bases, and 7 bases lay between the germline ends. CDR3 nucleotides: TGTGCCAGCAGTCTTGGTACTGGGGCCAACGTCCTGACTTTC. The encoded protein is CASSLGTGANVLTF.

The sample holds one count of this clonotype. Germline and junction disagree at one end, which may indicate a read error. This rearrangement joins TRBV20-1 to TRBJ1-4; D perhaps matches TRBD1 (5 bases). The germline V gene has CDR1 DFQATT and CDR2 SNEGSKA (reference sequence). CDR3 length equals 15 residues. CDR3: CSARDATVANEKLFF. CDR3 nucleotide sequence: TGCAGTGCCAGAGACGCGACAGTAGCCAATGAAAAACTGTTTTTT.

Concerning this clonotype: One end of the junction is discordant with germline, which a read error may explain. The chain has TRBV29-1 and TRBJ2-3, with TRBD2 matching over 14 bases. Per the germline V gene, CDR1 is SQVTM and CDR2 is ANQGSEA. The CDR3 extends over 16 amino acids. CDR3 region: CSLEGLAGVSTDTQYF. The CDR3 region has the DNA TGCAGCCTTGAGGGACTAGCGGGAGTTAGCACAGATACGCAGTATTTT.

DNA of the CDR3: TGTGCCAGTAGTCCGGGACTAGCGGGAGGGCCTACAGATACGCAGTATTTT. Its translation: CASSPGLAGGPTDTQYF. The chain employs TRBV19 and TRBJ2-3; 16 bases map to TRBD2. Germline CDR1 is LNHDA and CDR2 is SQIVND (reference sequence). The CDR3 covers 17 residues. V lost 5 bases to trimming and J lost 3 bases; unmatched junction nucleotides: 5.

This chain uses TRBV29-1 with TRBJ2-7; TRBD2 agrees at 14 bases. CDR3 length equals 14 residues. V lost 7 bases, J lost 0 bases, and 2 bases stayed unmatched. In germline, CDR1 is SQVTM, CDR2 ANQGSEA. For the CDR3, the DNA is TGCAGCGGGACTAGCGGGAGGAGCTCCTACGAGCAGTACTTC. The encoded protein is CSGTSGRSSYEQYF.

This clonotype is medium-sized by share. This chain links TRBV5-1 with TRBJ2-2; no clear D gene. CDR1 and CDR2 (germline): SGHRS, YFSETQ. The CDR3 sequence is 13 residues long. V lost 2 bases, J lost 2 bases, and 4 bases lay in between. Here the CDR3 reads CASSFANTGELFF. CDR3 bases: TGCGCCAGCAGCTTCGCCAACACCGGGGAGCTGTTTTTT.

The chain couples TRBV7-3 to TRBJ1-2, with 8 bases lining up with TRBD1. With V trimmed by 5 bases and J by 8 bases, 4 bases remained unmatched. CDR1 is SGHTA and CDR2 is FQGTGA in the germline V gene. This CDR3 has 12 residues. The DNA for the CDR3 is TGTGCCAGCAGCGCGACAGGGGCCGGCTACACCTTC. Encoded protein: CASSATGAGYTF.

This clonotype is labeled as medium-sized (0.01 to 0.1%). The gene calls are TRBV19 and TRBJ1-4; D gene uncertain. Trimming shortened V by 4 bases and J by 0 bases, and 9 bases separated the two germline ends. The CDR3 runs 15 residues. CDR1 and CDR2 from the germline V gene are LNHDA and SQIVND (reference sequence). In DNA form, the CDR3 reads TGTGCCAGTAGTAATCCGCTAGCAACTAATGAAAAACTGTTTTTT. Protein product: CASSNPLATNEKLFF.

CDR3 DNA: TGCAGCGTAAGAGACGGGGTTAACACCGGGGAGCTGTTTTTT. This sequence encodes CSVRDGVNTGELFF. V gene TRBV29-1 combines with J gene TRBJ2-2; tentatively, D is TRBD2 (5 bases). V dropped 6 bases and J dropped 2 bases, with 13 bases sitting between them. CDR3 size: 14 residues. Germline V gives CDR1 SQVTM, CDR2 ANQGSEA.

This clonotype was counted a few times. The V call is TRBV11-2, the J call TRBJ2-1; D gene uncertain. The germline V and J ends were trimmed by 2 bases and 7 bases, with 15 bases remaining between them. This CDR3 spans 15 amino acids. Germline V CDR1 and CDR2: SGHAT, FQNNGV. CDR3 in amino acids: CASSLRESGVNEQFF. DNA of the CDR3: TGTGCCAGCAGCTTAAGGGAATCGGGTGTGAATGAGCAGTTCTTC. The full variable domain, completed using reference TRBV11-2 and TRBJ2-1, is EAGVAQSPRYKIIEKRQSVAFWCNPISGHATLYWYQQILGQGPKLLIQFQNNGVVDDSQLPKDRFSAERLKGVDSTLKIQPAKLEDSAVYLCASSLRESGVNEQFFGPGTRLTVL.

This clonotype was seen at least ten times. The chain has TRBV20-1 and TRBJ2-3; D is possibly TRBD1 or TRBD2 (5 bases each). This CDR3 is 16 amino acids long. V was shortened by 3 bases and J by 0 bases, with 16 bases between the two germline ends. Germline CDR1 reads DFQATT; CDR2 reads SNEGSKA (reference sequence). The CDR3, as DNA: TGCAGTGCTAGGGCCCGTATGAGGGGAAGCACAGATACGCAGTATTTT. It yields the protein CSARARMRGSTDTQYF.

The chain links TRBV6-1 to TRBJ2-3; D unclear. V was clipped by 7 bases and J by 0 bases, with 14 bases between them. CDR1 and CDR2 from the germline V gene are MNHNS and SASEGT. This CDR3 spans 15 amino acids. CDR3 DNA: TGTGCCAGCAACCCCCCGTTCCCTAGCACAGATACGCAGTATTTT. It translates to CASNPPFPSTDTQYF.

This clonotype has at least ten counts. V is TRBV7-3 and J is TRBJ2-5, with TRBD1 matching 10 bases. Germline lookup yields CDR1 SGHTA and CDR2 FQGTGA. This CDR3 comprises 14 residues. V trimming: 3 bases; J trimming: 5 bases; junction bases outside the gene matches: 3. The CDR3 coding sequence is TGTGCCAGCAGCTTGACAGGGGGCCGGGAGACCCAGTACTTC. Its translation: CASSLTGGRETQYF.

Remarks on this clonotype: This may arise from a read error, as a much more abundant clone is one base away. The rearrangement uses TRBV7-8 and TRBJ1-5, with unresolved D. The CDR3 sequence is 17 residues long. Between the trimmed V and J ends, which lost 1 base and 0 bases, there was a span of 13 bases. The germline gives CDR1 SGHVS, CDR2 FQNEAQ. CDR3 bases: TGTGCCAGCAGCTTAGGGGGTGGGTCATATAGCAATCAGCCCCAGCATTTT. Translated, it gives CASSLGGGSYSNQPQHF.

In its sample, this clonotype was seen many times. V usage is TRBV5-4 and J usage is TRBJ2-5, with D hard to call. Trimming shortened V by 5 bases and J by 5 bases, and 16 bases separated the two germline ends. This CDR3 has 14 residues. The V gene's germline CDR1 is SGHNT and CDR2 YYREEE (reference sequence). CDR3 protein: CASSLNTQTETQYF. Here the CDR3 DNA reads TGTGCCAGCAGTTTAAACACACAGACGGAGACCCAGTACTTC.

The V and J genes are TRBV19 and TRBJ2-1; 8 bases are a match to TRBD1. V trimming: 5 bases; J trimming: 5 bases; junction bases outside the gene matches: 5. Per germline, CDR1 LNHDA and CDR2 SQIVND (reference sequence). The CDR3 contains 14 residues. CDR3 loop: CASSPTGGHNEQFF. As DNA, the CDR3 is TGTGCCAGTAGTCCAACAGGGGGGCACAATGAGCAGTTCTTC.

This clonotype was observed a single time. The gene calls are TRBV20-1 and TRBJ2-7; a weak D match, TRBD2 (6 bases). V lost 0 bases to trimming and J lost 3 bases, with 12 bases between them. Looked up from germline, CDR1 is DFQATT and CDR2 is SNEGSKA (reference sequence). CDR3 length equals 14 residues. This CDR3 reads CSARDEGLSYEQYF. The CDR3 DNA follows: TGCAGTGCTAGAGATGAGGGACTCAGCTACGAGCAGTACTTC.

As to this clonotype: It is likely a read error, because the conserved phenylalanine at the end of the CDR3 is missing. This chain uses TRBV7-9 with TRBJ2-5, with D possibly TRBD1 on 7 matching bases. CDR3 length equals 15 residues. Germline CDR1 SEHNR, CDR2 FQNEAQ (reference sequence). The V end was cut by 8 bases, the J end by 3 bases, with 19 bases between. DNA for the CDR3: TGTGCCAGCGGACTAACAGGGGAAGTGGAAGAGACCCAGTACCTC. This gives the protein CASGLTGEVEETQYL.

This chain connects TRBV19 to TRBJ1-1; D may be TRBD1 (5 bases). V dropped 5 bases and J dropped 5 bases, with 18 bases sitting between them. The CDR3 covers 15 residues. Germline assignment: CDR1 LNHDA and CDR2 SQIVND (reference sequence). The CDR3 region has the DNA TGTGCCAGTAGTCCCTCAGGGCACCCTGGGACTGAAGCTTTCTTT. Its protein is CASSPSGHPGTEAFF.

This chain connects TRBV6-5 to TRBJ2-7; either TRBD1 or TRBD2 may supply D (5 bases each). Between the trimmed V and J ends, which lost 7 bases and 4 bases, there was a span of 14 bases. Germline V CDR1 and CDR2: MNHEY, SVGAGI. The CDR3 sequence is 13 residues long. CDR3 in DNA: TGTGCCAGCAACGGGGCGGCGGAATACGAGCAGTACTTC. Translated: CASNGAAEYEQYF.

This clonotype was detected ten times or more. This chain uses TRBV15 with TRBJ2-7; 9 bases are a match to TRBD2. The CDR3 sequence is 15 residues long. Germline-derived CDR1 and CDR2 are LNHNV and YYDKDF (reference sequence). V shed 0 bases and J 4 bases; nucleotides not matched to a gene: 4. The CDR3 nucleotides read TGTGCCACCAGCAGAGATAATAGCGGGAGTTACGAGCAGTACTTC. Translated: CATSRDNSGSYEQYF.

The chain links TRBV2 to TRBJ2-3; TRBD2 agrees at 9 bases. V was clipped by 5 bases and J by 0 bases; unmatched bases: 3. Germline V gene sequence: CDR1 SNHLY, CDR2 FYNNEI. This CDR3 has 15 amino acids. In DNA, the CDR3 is TGTGCCAGCAGTCTAACTAGCGGGAGCACAGATACGCAGTATTTT. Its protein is CASSLTSGSTDTQYF.

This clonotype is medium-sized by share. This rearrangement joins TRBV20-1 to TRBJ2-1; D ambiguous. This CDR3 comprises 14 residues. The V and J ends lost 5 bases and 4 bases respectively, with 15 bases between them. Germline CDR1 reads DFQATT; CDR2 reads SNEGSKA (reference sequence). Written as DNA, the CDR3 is TGCAGTGCTCCCGATATCGGACGGTACAATGAGCAGTTCTTC. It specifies CSAPDIGRYNEQFF.

CDR3 bases: TGTGCCAGCAGCTCCGGGACTAGCGGGAGGTCGGATGAGCAGTTCTTC. It is translated as CASSSGTSGRSDEQFF. The chain couples TRBV7-2 to TRBJ2-1; 15 nucleotides agree with TRBD2. This CDR3 is 16 amino acids long. Per the germline V gene, CDR1 is SGHTA and CDR2 is FQGNSA. The junction had 6 bases not matched to a gene; V was cut back by 4 bases and J by 8 bases.

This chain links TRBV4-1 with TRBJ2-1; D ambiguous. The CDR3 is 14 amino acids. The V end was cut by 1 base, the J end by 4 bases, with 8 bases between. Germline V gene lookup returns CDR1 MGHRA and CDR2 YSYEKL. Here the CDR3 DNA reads TGCGCCAGCAGCCAAGTTCTAGTTTACAATGAGCAGTTCTTC. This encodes CASSQVLVYNEQFF.